These 24 T cell receptor beta chains came from one sample sequenced in a study of siplizumab effects on memory and regulatory T cells. Profiled with immunoSEQ multiplex PCR; TCRdb holds only in-frame clones, not every one. Of tens of thousands of clones in the sample, roughly 97% are singletons; the top ten hold around 0.029%. Sequenced sample: naive CD4+ T cells sorted from blood. The receptors shown here come from a human donor in good health.

V and J are TRBV5-4 and TRBJ2-5, with 11 bases lining up with TRBD2. With 0 bases clipped from V and 5 bases from J, the junction kept 9 bases outside the gene matches. The germline V gene encodes CDR1 SGHNT and CDR2 YYREEE (reference sequence). The CDR3 has 17 amino acids. CDR3 in DNA: TGTGCCAGCAGCTTGGGTAATAGCGGGGGGGCTGGGGAGACCCAGTACTTC. This gives the protein CASSLGNSGGAGETQYF.

The chain couples TRBV28 to TRBJ2-5, with a possible D match to TRBD2 (6 bases). The germline V gene has CDR1 MDHEN and CDR2 SYDVKM. Trimming left V 3 bases short and J 0 bases short, with 11 bases between. The CDR3 is made up of 15 amino acids. The CDR3 spells CASSLEGPNQETQYF. CDR3 DNA: TGTGCCAGCAGTTTGGAGGGGCCCAACCAAGAGACCCAGTACTTC.

This chain connects TRBV5-7 to TRBJ1-5; 7 bases agree with TRBD1. TRBV5-7 is an open reading frame whose function is uncertain. V was clipped by 1 base and J by 7 bases; unmatched bases: 11. This CDR3 region has 16 residues. CDR3 in DNA: TGTGCCAGCAGCTTGCTTGAGGGGGCACTAGCCCAGCCCCAGCATTTT. This encodes CASSLLEGALAQPQHF.

The chain has TRBV6-1 and TRBJ1-4, with a weak D call TRBD1 (5 bases). The CDR3 contains 14 residues. Per germline, CDR1 MNHNS and CDR2 SASEGT. V gave up 2 bases and J gave up 10 bases, with 14 bases separating them. CDR3 sequence reads: CASSEMWDGAKLFF. The CDR3 nucleotides read TGTGCCAGCAGTGAAATGTGGGATGGGGCAAAACTGTTTTTT.

This rearrangement joins TRBV2 to TRBJ2-7, with 9 bases identical to TRBD2. This CDR3 has 13 amino acids. With 5 bases clipped from V and 7 bases from J, the junction kept 6 bases outside the gene matches. Per the germline V gene, CDR1 is SNHLY and CDR2 is FYNNEI. CDR3 region: CASSFAGGLEQYF. The CDR3, as DNA: TGTGCCAGCAGTTTCGCGGGGGGGCTAGAGCAGTACTTC.

The chain couples TRBV6-1 to TRBJ1-2, with 8 positions matching TRBD1. The V and J ends lost 4 bases and 4 bases, in that order; junction bases with no gene match: 8. Germline V lookup: CDR1 MNHNS, CDR2 SASEGT. The CDR3 is 15 residues long. CDR3 sequence (DNA): TGTGCCAGCAGTGCCGCAGGGGGCGCGACCTATGGCTACACCTTC. Translating it yields CASSAAGGATYGYTF.

The chain links TRBV6-9 to TRBJ1-6; D not certain. The CDR3 has 14 amino acids. CDR1 MNHGY and CDR2 SVAAGI come from the germline V gene. V lost 4 bases and J lost 5, with 9 bases in between. CDR3 amino acids: CASSSMTDNSPLHF. CDR3 in DNA: TGTGCCAGCAGTTCGATGACGGATAATTCACCCCTCCACTTT.

The V and J genes are TRBV9 and TRBJ1-2; 8 positions agree with TRBD1. CDR3 length: 15 amino acids. Germline V CDR1 and CDR2: SGDLS, YYNGEE. The J segment lost 6 bases and the V segment lost 4 bases, leaving 11 bases of the junction unmatched. In nucleotides, the CDR3 is TGTGCCAGCAGCCCTCAGGGGGCTCAGGTGAATGGCTACACCTTC. Its protein product is CASSPQGAQVNGYTF.

V and J are TRBV2 and TRBJ2-6, with D possibly being TRBD1 (5 bases). CDR1 and CDR2 from the germline V gene are SNHLY and FYNNEI. Trimming removed 6 bases at V and 2 bases at J, with 5 bases between. The CDR3 extends over 13 amino acids. CDR3 region: CASRGPGANVLTF. CDR3 DNA sequence: TGTGCCAGCAGGGGGCCTGGGGCCAACGTCCTGACTTTC. Variable domain in full (rest from reference TRBV2 and TRBJ2-6): EPEVTQTPSHQVTQMGQEVILRCVPISNHLYFYWYRQILGQKVEFLVSFYNNEISEKSEIFDDQFSVERPDGSNFTLKIRSTKLEDSAMYFCASRGPGANVLTFGAGSRLTVL.

The CDR3 nucleotides are TGTGCCAGCAGCCGGACAGACCAAGAGACCCAGTACTTC. Translating gives CASSRTDQETQYF. V usage is TRBV5-4 and J usage is TRBJ2-5, with D perhaps matching TRBD1 (6 bases). CDR3 size: 13 residues. Germline V gene lookup returns CDR1 SGHNT and CDR2 YYREEE (reference sequence). With 4 bases removed from V and 0 bases from J, the gap between germline ends came to 7 bases.

The V call is TRBV27, the J call TRBJ1-5; the D gene is possibly TRBD1 (5 bases). V lost 3 bases to trimming and J lost 6 bases, with 18 bases between them. Germline CDR1 reads MNHEY; CDR2 reads SMNVEV (reference sequence). This CDR3 has 16 residues. The CDR3 spells CASSFYPGAGGQPQHF. CDR3 sequence (DNA): TGTGCCAGCAGTTTCTACCCCGGTGCGGGGGGTCAGCCCCAGCATTTT.

The J gene is TRBJ1-3, the V gene TRBV10-1; D might be TRBD1 (5 bases). The CDR3 totals 13 residues. V dropped 8 bases and J dropped 1 base, with 9 bases sitting between them. Germline V CDR1 and CDR2: WNHNN, SYGVQD (reference sequence). The CDR3 nucleotides are TGCGCCAGCGGTCGGACATCTGGAAACACCATATATTTT. Amino acid sequence: CASGRTSGNTIYF.

This clone was observed a single time. The rearrangement joins TRBV7-3 to TRBJ2-1; D unclear. The CDR3 loop spans 14 amino acids. The germline V gene encodes CDR1 SGHTA and CDR2 FQGTGA. Trimming took 1 base from V and 4 from J, leaving 8 bases between them. CDR3 in DNA: TGTGCCAGCAGCTTAATAACTGGGTACAATGAGCAGTTCTTC. Translating gives CASSLITGYNEQFF.

The V gene is TRBV10-3, the J gene TRBJ1-5; a possible D gene is TRBD1 (5 bases). The CDR3 is 13 residues long. Deletions cut 6 bases from V and 0 bases from J, with 6 bases between. In germline, CDR1 is ENHRY, CDR2 SYGVKD. CDR3 amino acids: CAISRDSNQPQHF. Here the CDR3 DNA reads TGTGCCATCAGCAGGGATAGCAATCAGCCCCAGCATTTT.

J is TRBJ2-3 and V is TRBV21-1; the table's TRBD1 call for D was not verified on the DNA. TRBV21-1 is flagged as a pseudogene. CDR3 length: 13 residues. The chain's CDR3 is CASSPQGADTQYF. The CDR3 DNA sequence: TGTGCCAGCAGCCCCCAGGGGGCAGATACGCAGTATTTT.

The chain is built from TRBV25-1 and TRBJ2-2; D uncertain. Per the germline V gene, CDR1 is MGHDK and CDR2 is SYGVNS. The CDR3 runs 12 residues. V lost 5 bases and J 5 bases, leaving 6 bases between the germline ends. For the CDR3, the DNA is TGTGCCAGCAGTTTCCGGACCGGGGAGCTGTTTTTT. Its protein product is CASSFRTGELFF.

The rearrangement uses TRBV6-1 and TRBJ1-1; 8 nucleotides line up with TRBD1. The germline V gene encodes CDR1 MNHNS and CDR2 SASEGT. The CDR3 has 15 residues. J was trimmed by 0 bases and V by 10 bases; bases with no gene match: 10. The CDR3 loop reads CATGRQGNMNTEAFF. Here the CDR3 DNA reads TGTGCCACCGGTCGACAGGGGAACATGAACACTGAAGCTTTCTTT.

The chain recombines TRBV11-2 with TRBJ1-3, with a weak D call TRBD1 (6 bases). Per germline, CDR1 SGHAT and CDR2 FQNNGV. The V and J ends lost 4 bases and 4 bases respectively, with 11 bases between them. The CDR3 runs to 14 residues. Here the CDR3 DNA reads TGTGCCAGCAGCTCCAGGGGCACCGGAAACACCATATATTTT. The encoded protein is CASSSRGTGNTIYF.

The chain employs TRBV27 and TRBJ1-6, with TRBD1 identical over 8 bases. The ends lost 1 base at V and 10 bases at J; junction bases unmatched: 6. Germline V CDR1 and CDR2: MNHEY, SMNVEV (reference sequence). This CDR3 is 15 amino acids long. Here the CDR3 DNA reads TGTGCCAGCAGTTTATATCAGGGGGCAGGATCACCCCTCCACTTT. The encoded protein is CASSLYQGAGSPLHF.

This chain joins TRBV5-1 and TRBJ2-3; D unresolved. The length of the CDR3 is 13 residues. Trimming cost V 4 bases and J 3 bases, with 9 bases left between them. Germline CDR1 is SGHRS and CDR2 is YFSETQ. CDR3 protein: CASSVRRTDTQYF. The CDR3 DNA reads as TGCGCCAGCAGCGTCAGGCGGACAGATACGCAGTATTTT.

In this sample, this clone turned up once. This sequence joins TRBV30 and TRBJ2-3; a weak D match, TRBD1 (5 bases). CDR1 and CDR2 (germline): GTSNPN, SVGIG (reference sequence). The CDR3 has 15 residues. V was trimmed by 2 bases and J by 6 bases, leaving 18 bases between them. The CDR3 region is CAWSHPWGIVDTQYF. Written as DNA, the CDR3 is TGTGCCTGGAGTCACCCCTGGGGCATTGTTGATACGCAGTATTTT.

The chain carries TRBV10-3 and TRBJ2-5; either TRBD1 or TRBD2 may fit D (7 bases each). Gene TRBJ2-7 matches the end of the DNA better, so the J call may be wrong. From germline, CDR1 is ENHRY and CDR2 SYGVKD. The CDR3 sequence is 14 residues long. In DNA, the CDR3 is TGTGCCATTCAGGGGGGGATCATCTCCTACGAGCAGTACTTC. Its translation is CAIQGGIISYEQYF.

The chain is built from TRBV19 and TRBJ2-3, with D maybe TRBD2 (5 bases). Germline CDR1 and CDR2: LNHDA and SQIVND (reference sequence). Between the trimmed V and J ends, which lost 5 bases and 2 bases, there was a span of 11 bases. The CDR3 length is 14 residues. CDR3 sequence: CASSLQRPTDTQYF. The CDR3 nucleotides read TGTGCCAGTAGTCTGCAGCGGCCCACAGATACGCAGTATTTT.

This clone has just one count. The chain recombines TRBV19 with TRBJ2-7; a weak D match, TRBD1 (7 bases). This CDR3 contains 14 residues. From germline, CDR1 is LNHDA and CDR2 SQIVND (reference sequence). Trimming removed 3 bases from V and 2 bases from J, with 11 bases in between. CDR3 sequence: CASSIQGGPYEQYF. CDR3 coding DNA: TGTGCCAGTAGTATCCAGGGGGGCCCCTACGAGCAGTACTTC.